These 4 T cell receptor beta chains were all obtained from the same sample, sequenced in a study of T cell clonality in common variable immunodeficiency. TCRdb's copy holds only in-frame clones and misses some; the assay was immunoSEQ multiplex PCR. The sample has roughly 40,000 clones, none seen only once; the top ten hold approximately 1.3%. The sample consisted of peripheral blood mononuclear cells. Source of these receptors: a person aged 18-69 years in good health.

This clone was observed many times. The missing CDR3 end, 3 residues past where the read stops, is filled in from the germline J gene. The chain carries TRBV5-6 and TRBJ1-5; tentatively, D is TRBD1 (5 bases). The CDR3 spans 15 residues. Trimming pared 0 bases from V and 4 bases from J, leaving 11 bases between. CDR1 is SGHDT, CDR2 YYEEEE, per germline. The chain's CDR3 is CASSLGRPGNQPQHF. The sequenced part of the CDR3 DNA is TGTGCCAGCAGCTTGGGGCGACCAGGGAATCAGCCC.

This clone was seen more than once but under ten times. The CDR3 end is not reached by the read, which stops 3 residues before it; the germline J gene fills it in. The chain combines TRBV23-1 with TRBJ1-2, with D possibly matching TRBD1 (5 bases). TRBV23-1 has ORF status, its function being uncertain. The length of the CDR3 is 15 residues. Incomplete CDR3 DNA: TGCGCCAGCAGTCGATCCCCGGGACTCTCCTACGAC. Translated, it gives CASSRSPGLSYD. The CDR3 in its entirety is CASSRSPGLSYDYTF.

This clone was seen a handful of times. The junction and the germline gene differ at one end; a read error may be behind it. The sequenced part of the CDR3 DNA is TGCACCAGCAGACCTAAACGATGGGCTAGCGAGGCCTACGAG. Translated, it gives CTSRPKRWASEAYE. The CDR3 reads in full as CTSRPKRWASEAYEQYF. The chain joins TRBV7-4 to TRBJ2-7, with a tentative D call TRBD2 (6 bases). With the read ending 3 residues before the CDR3 end, the germline J gene is used to fill in that end. From germline, CDR1 is SGHVT and CDR2 SQSDAQ. The CDR3 covers 17 residues.

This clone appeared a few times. The CDR3 bases that were read are TGTGCCAGCAGCTTATACCTATCTGGAAACACC. It codes for CASSLYLSGNT. In full, the CDR3 reads CASSLYLSGNTIYF. This chain joins TRBV7-9 and TRBJ1-3; D gene uncertain. The read ends 3 residues before the CDR3 terminus; that terminus is restored from the germline J gene. Between the trimmed V and J ends, which lost 2 bases and 1 base, there was a span of 6 bases. This CDR3 region has 14 residues. Germline loops: CDR1 SEHNR, CDR2 FQNEAQ (reference sequence).